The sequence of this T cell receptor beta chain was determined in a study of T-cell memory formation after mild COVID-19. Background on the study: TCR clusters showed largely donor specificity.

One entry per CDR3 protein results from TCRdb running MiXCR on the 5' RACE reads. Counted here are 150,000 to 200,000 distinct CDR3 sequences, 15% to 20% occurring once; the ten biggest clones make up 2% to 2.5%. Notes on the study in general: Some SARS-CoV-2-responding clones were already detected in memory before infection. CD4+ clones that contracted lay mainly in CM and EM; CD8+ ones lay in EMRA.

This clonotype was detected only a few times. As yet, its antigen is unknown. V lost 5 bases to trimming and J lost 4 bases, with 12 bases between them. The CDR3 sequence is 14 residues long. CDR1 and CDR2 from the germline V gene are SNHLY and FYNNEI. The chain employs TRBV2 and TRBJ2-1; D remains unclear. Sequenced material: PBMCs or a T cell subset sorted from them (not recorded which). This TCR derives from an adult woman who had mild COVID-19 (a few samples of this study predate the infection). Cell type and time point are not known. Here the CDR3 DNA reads TGTGCCAGCAGTTCGGCTCCTACTTACAATGAGCAGTTCTTC. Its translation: CASSSAPTYNEQFF. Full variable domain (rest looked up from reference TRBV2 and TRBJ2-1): EPEVTQTPSHQVTQMGQEVILRCVPISNHLYFYWYRQILGQKVEFLVSFYNNEISEKSEIFDDQFSVERPDGSNFTLKIRSTKLEDSAMYFCASSSAPTYNEQFFGPGTRLTVL.